This T cell receptor beta chain was obtained from a study of blood T cell repertoires in COVID-19. Study-wide background: From the United States, Italy and Spain came samples of acute and convalescent COVID-19. Sources were T cells, B-cell-depleted T cells, or PBMCs; the material itself was cDNA or gDNA.

Authors' analysis steps: Cell counts per sample came from amplifying reference gene primers. The protocol was immunoSEQ multiplex PCR, while the TCRdb copy is restricted to in-frame clones and leaves out a portion. From that table come the V and J calls and clone size; the DNA was used to work out D and trimming. The table records 110,000 or so clones, 80% to 90% of them present only once. Trimming removed 4 bases at V and 4 bases at J, with 14 bases between. The CDR3 length is 14 residues. CDR1 is SGHRS and CDR2 is YFSETQ in the germline V gene. V gene TRBV5-1 combines with J gene TRBJ1-2; D is perhaps TRBD1 (5 bases). The origin of this receptor is a man aged 70 or older with active or convalescent COVID-19. Input material: peripheral blood. The CDR3 DNA sequence: TGCGCCAGCAGCATCCTGGGGGGGAGCTATGGCTACACCTTC. This translates into CASSILGGSYGYTF.